This TCR beta chain was retrieved from a study of blood T cells in healthy people across ages. Findings and caveats of the study: TCR beta diversity, measured per million T cells, fell in a roughly linear way with age.

With regard to this clonotype: Its antigen is not known.

Sample donors were healthy Caucasian individuals that came from Russia, aged roughly 6 to 100. Extractions gave at least 5 micrograms of total RNA per sample. Deletions cut 4 bases from V and 3 bases from J, with 7 bases between. Germline V gives CDR1 SGHTA, CDR2 FQGNSA. CDR3 length: 13 amino acids. Sample-barcoded 5' priming and a J-beta primer mix drove a second PCR of roughly 7 to 11 cycles. Every cDNA was tagged by a template-switch adaptor with 12 random nucleotides. TCRdb passed the 5' RACE reads through MiXCR, listing each CDR3 protein once. The repertoire holds fewer than 750,000 distinct CDR3 sequences, with 52% as singletons.

The source is an elderly woman in good health. The sequenced material came from blood. This chain uses TRBV7-2 with TRBJ2-4; D gene uncertain. The CDR3 protein is CASSSNGKNIQYF. The CDR3 DNA is TGTGCCAGCAGCTCTAATGGCAAAAACATTCAGTACTTC. Full variable domain (missing parts from reference TRBV7-2 and TRBJ2-4): GAGVSQSPSNKVTEKGKDVELRCDPISGHTALYWYRQSLGQGLEFLIYFQGNSAPDKSGLPSDRFSAERTGGSVSTLTIQRTQQEDSAVYLCASSSNGKNIQYFGAGTRLSVL.